The T cell receptor (beta chain) described here comes from a study of shared clonotypes between healthy human individuals. Only CD45RO-negative cells positively selected for CCR7 counted as naive CD8 cells, so terminally differentiated effector memory CD45RA+ cells were excluded. Nashville, Tennessee was home to all donors, each a Caucasian adult. TCRdb's copy holds only in-frame clones and misses some; the assay was immunoSEQ multiplex PCR. The repertoire holds about 2 million clones, with just under 95% as singletons. In this sample, this clone turned up a few times. As yet, its antigen is unknown. Regarding the study as a whole: Sampling was confined to blood; repertoires within tissues likely differ. Naive subsets generally had larger estimated richness than memory subsets.

The ends were cut back, 4 bases at V and 7 bases at J, with 9 bases in the middle. Germline V CDR1 and CDR2: SGDLS, YYNGEE. CDR3 length: 13 amino acids. The chain employs TRBV9 and TRBJ1-6; D remains unclear. The source is a man younger than 35 in good health. Sequenced: naive CD8+ T cells sorted from blood. DNA of the CDR3: TGTGCCAGCAGCCCCGTGGGGAATTCACCCCTCCACTTT. Translating gives CASSPVGNSPLHF.